These 7 T cell receptor beta chains share one sample of origin, sequenced in a study of early T cells in non-severe SARS-CoV-2 infection. Each CDR3 protein gets one entry after TCRdb re-called the 5' RACE reads with MiXCR. The sample consists of about 130,000 distinct CDR3 sequences, around 14% of them appearing once. The sequencing sample was made of whole blood. These receptors all come from an adult who was a healthcare worker with PCR-confirmed SARS-CoV-2 infection or an uninfected control (not recorded which).

In its sample, this clonotype was seen a few times. DNA for the CDR3: TGTGCCTGGACAGATACCTACGAGCAGTACTTC. The encoded protein is CAWTDTYEQYF. The rearrangement uses TRBV30 and TRBJ2-7; D remains ambiguous. Trimming left V 4 bases short and J 2 bases short, with 6 bases between. This CDR3 is 11 amino acids long. Germline assignment: CDR1 GTSNPN and CDR2 SVGIG (reference sequence).

This clonotype was observed many times. The rearrangement links TRBV20-1 to TRBJ2-1; a weak D match, TRBD2 (5 bases). This CDR3 comprises 13 residues. Germline-derived CDR1 and CDR2 are DFQATT and SNEGSKA (reference sequence). V was shortened by 0 bases and J by 8 bases, with 11 bases between the two germline ends. The DNA for the CDR3 is TGCAGTGCTAGAGACCCGAGGGAGTATGAGCAGTTCTTC. It translates to CSARDPREYEQFF.

Only a few counts were recorded for this clonotype. The CDR3 nucleotides read TGTGCCAGCAGTTTGATGCCAGGGGCCCTCGAGCAGTACTTC. Protein sequence: CASSLMPGALEQYF. This rearrangement joins TRBV27 to TRBJ2-7, with a tentative D call TRBD1 (6 bases). CDR3 length: 14 amino acids. V lost 3 bases and J 6 bases, leaving 15 bases between the germline ends. The germline V gene has CDR1 MNHEY and CDR2 SMNVEV (reference sequence).

The chain couples TRBV12-3 or TRBV12-4 to TRBJ1-2; D ambiguous. The CDR3 is 14 amino acids. Trimming shortened V by 10 bases and J by 3 bases, and 18 bases separated the two germline ends. The CDR3 here is CAIHYFGGYYGYTF. Here the CDR3 DNA reads TGTGCCATTCACTATTTCGGCGGCTACTATGGCTACACCTTC.

As regards this clonotype: This is likely a read error, given that the CDR3 carries no conserved phenylalanine or tryptophan at its end. The chain uses TRBV27 and TRBJ2-3, with D perhaps TRBD2 (6 bases). Germline V gives CDR1 MNHEY, CDR2 SMNVEV (reference sequence). The V gene lost 8 bases and the J gene lost 3 bases, with 15 bases spanning the gap. There are 14 residues in the CDR3. In nucleotides, the CDR3 is TGTGCCAGCGGGGGGTCACAGTGGACAGATACGCAGTATATT. Translating it yields CASGGSQWTDTQYI.

This clonotype appeared a few times. This chain joins TRBV6-2 or TRBV6-3 and TRBJ2-5; D not certain. Trimming cost V 9 bases and J 4 bases, with 18 bases left between them. Per the germline V gene, CDR1 is MNHEY and CDR2 is SVGEGT. This CDR3 has 14 amino acids. Written as DNA, the CDR3 is TGTGCCAGTTCGCGACTCCACGGGTCAGAGACCCAGTACTTC. It specifies CASSRLHGSETQYF.

This clonotype has just a few counts. The rearrangement uses TRBV29-1 and TRBJ2-1; TRBD2 might be the D (6 bases). CDR1 SQVTM and CDR2 ANQGSEA come from the germline V gene. The CDR3 contains 15 residues. Trimming removed 5 bases at V and 10 bases at J, with 24 bases between. CDR3: CSVYLGIADSPEQFF. The DNA for the CDR3 is TGCAGCGTTTACCTTGGAATAGCGGATTCACCCGAGCAGTTCTTC.